This is a list of T cell receptor beta chains from one sample in a study of OX40 agonist ivuxolimab in advanced cancers. Data came from immunoSEQ multiplex PCR; TCRdb stores just in-frame clones and leaves some out. The sample yields 95,000 to 100,000 clones, 70% to 85% seen once. The source was CD4+ or CD8+ T cells sorted from blood, collected in a trial of the OX40 agonist ivuxolimab. These receptor sequences come from an adult with an advanced solid tumor such as melanoma, head and neck, liver or kidney cancer. CDR3s include the opening cysteine and the closing phenylalanine or tryptophan. D genes are given only for firm matches. Size tells how often a clone was seen (once, few, many) or the class of an expanded clone, and some rows leave it out.

V gene	clone size	J gene	D gene	CDR3 protein	CDR3 DNA
TRBV5-6	-	TRBJ2-3	-	CASSTLGTDTQYF	TGTGCCAGCAGCACCCTGGGCACAGATACGCAGTATTTT
TRBV6-5	once	TRBJ1-5	-	CASSYEEVRPNQPQHF	TGTGCCAGCAGTTACGAGGAGGTCAGACCCAATCAGCCCCAGCATTTT
TRBV5-1	-	TRBJ2-1	TRBD2	CASSPSGSDYNEQFF	TGCGCCAGCAGCCCTAGCGGCTCTGATTACAATGAGCAGTTCTTC
TRBV5-4	once	TRBJ2-3	TRBD1	CASSRPRDRGLGGGTDTQYF	TGTGCCAGCAGTCGACCACGGGACAGGGGGCTGGGCGGCGGGACCGATACGCAGTATTTT
TRBV5-6	-	TRBJ2-5	TRBD2	CASSLELAGGPLQETQYF	TGTGCCAGCAGCTTGGAATTAGCGGGAGGACCCCTCCAAGAGACCCAGTACTTC
TRBV11-2	-	TRBJ1-1	-	CASSLFFGQNTEAFF	TGTGCCAGCAGCTTGTTTTTTGGGCAGAACACTGAAGCTTTCTTT
TRBV4-2	-	TRBJ2-2	-	CASSLTGTPDGELFF	TGTGCCAGCAGCCTCACCGGGACCCCGGACGGGGAGCTGTTTTTT
TRBV19	-	TRBJ2-7	-	CASTLDGASYEQYF	TGTGCCAGTACACTTGACGGCGCCTCCTACGAGCAGTACTTC
TRBV30	many	TRBJ2-7	TRBD1	CACSGGWYEQYF	TGTGCCTGTTCAGGGGGTTGGTACGAGCAGTACTTC
TRBV4-1	once	TRBJ1-2	-	CASTQEILGNGYTF	TGCGCCAGCACCCAAGAAATACTGGGGAATGGCTACACCTTC
TRBV15	-	TRBJ2-7	-	CATSKNRNYEQYF	TGTGCCACCAGCAAAAACCGAAACTACGAGCAGTACTTC
TRBV6-5	-	TRBJ2-1	TRBD1	CASSTDRGLYNEQFF	TGTGCCAGCAGTACCGACAGGGGGTTATACAATGAGCAGTTCTTC
TRBV18	-	TRBJ2-5	-	CASSPPNQKTQYF	TGTGCCAGCTCACCACCTAACCAGAAGACCCAGTACTTC
TRBV28	-	TRBJ1-2	TRBD1	CASSPWGQLYGYTF	TGTGCCAGCAGCCCCTGGGGACAGCTCTATGGCTACACCTTC
TRBV7-2	-	TRBJ2-6	TRBD2	CASSFRGGSGANVLTF	TGTGCCAGCAGCTTCCGCGGGGGCTCTGGGGCCAACGTCCTGACTTTC
TRBV27	-	TRBJ2-7	TRBD1	CASSLRQGLGEQYF	TGTGCCAGCAGTTTACGACAGGGTTTAGGCGAGCAGTACTTC
TRBV2	-	TRBJ1-3	-	CASRGDPRSGNTIYF	TGTGCCAGCAGAGGGGACCCTCGATCTGGAAACACCATATATTTT
TRBV29-1	-	TRBJ1-1	-	CSAKPGQNTEAFF	TGCAGCGCCAAACCGGGACAGAACACTGAAGCTTTCTTT
TRBV11-1	few	TRBJ1-2	-	CASSLEVGSNYGYTF	TGTGCCAGCAGCTTAGAAGTCGGATCCAACTATGGCTACACCTTC
TRBV7-9	-	TRBJ1-3	-	CASSLEGFSGNTIYF	TGTGCCAGCAGCTTAGAAGGGTTTTCGGGAAACACCATATATTTT
TRBV27	-	TRBJ2-3	-	CASSSRGTQYF	TGTGCCAGCAGTAGCCGGGGGACGCAGTATTTT
TRBV6-5	-	TRBJ1-2	-	CASSYGGRNLGYTF	TGTGCCAGCAGTTATGGGGGGAGAAACCTTGGCTACACCTTC
TRBV20-1	few	TRBJ1-2	-	CSAYSNGYTF	TGCAGTGCCTACTCAAATGGCTACACCTTC
TRBV5-1	-	TRBJ2-5	-	CASSLATGGETQYF	TGCGCCAGCAGCTTGGCAACAGGAGGGGAGACCCAGTACTTC
TRBV19	-	TRBJ2-3	-	CASSKGLDTQYF	TGTGCCAGTAGTAAGGGGCTAGATACGCAGTATTTT
TRBV5-6	-	TRBJ2-7	-	CASSLLRQSHEQYF	TGTGCCAGCAGCTTACTGAGGCAGAGCCACGAGCAGTACTTC
TRBV9	-	TRBJ2-1	TRBD1	CASSARDRTYNEQFF	TGTGCCAGCAGCGCCCGGGACAGGACCTACAATGAGCAGTTCTTC
TRBV5-1	few	TRBJ1-3	-	CASSFERAEGNTIYF	TGCGCCAGCAGCTTCGAGAGGGCCGAAGGAAACACCATATATTTT
TRBV4-3	-	TRBJ2-7	TRBD1	CASSQDRGTGDEQYF	TGCGCCAGCAGCCAAGACCGGGGGACAGGGGACGAGCAGTACTTC
TRBV10-1	once	TRBJ2-1	-	CASSERSLVGGGPTYNEQFF	TGCGCCAGCAGTGAACGATCTCTTGTTGGCGGGGGCCCCACTTACAATGAGCAGTTCTTC
TRBV15	-	TRBJ2-1	TRBD2	CATSIDPGMREGNEQFF	TGTGCCACCAGCATAGACCCTGGTATGAGGGAGGGCAATGAGCAGTTCTTC
TRBV5-1	-	TRBJ1-5	-	CASSQDSSQPQHF	TGCGCCAGCAGCCAGGACAGTTCCCAGCCCCAGCATTTT
TRBV5-1	-	TRBJ1-3	-	CASSPDKSSGNTIYF	TGCGCCAGCAGCCCCGACAAGAGCTCTGGAAACACCATATATTTT
TRBV4-3	-	TRBJ1-3	-	CASSQRASSGNTIYF	TGCGCCAGCAGCCAGCGGGCCAGCTCTGGAAACACCATATATTTT
TRBV19	-	TRBJ2-1	-	CASSIRGSVRNEQFF	TGTGCCAGTAGTATTCGGGGGAGCGTTAGGAATGAGCAGTTCTTC
TRBV19	-	TRBJ1-2	-	CASLSGGDYGYTF	TGTGCCAGTCTCTCTGGTGGGGACTATGGCTACACCTTC
TRBV10-3	-	TRBJ2-7	-	CAISEHEHEQYF	TGTGCCATCAGTGAACACGAGCACGAGCAGTACTTC
TRBV11-2	once	TRBJ2-2	-	CASSRITGSRHNTGELFF	TGTGCCAGCAGCCGAATAACAGGGAGCAGACACAACACCGGGGAGCTGTTTTTT
TRBV5-1	-	TRBJ2-1	-	CASTSGTGSYNEQFF	TGCGCCAGCACCAGCGGGACAGGCTCCTACAATGAGCAGTTCTTC
TRBV4-1	-	TRBJ2-3	-	CASSPLTSTDTQYF	TGCGCCAGCAGCCCCTTAACTAGCACAGATACGCAGTATTTT
TRBV30	-	TRBJ2-6	-	CAWTRTGGADVLTF	TGTGCCTGGACCAGGACTGGCGGGGCCGACGTCCTGACTTTC
TRBV4-1	-	TRBJ2-3	-	CASSQGDTLQTQYF	TGCGCCAGCAGCCAAGGTGATACCCTTCAGACGCAGTATTTT
TRBV7-9	-	TRBJ2-5	-	CASSPDSQETQYF	TGTGCCAGCAGCCCAGACAGTCAAGAGACCCAGTACTTC
TRBV30	few	TRBJ2-3	-	CAWSVTLTAGTDTQYF	TGTGCCTGGAGTGTAACCCTTACAGCGGGCACAGATACGCAGTATTTT
TRBV6-5	-	TRBJ1-2	-	CASSTGLRHYGYTF	TGTGCCAGCAGTACCGGTCTGAGACACTATGGCTACACCTTC
TRBV7-9	-	TRBJ2-3	-	CASSLRPSVVGTDTQYF	TGTGCCAGCAGCTTAAGGCCGTCCGTCGTCGGCACAGATACGCAGTATTTT
TRBV15	few	TRBJ1-1	-	CATSRDRAGRWLF	TGTGCCACCAGCAGAGATCGCGCAGGGCGGTGGCTCTTT
TRBV11-2	-	TRBJ2-7	-	CASSLDLRGYEQYF	TGTGCCAGCAGCTTAGACTTGAGGGGGTACGAGCAGTACTTC
TRBV7-2	-	TRBJ1-2	-	CASSLNLGHYGYTF	TGTGCCAGCAGCTTAAATCTGGGCCACTATGGCTACACCTTC
TRBV4-2	-	TRBJ1-2	TRBD1	CASSQVKGQGSGYTF	TGTGCCAGCAGCCAAGTGAAAGGACAGGGGAGTGGCTACACCTTC
TRBV4-3	-	TRBJ2-7	TRBD1	CASSQSAGQDYEQYF	TGCGCCAGCAGCCAATCCGCGGGACAGGACTACGAGCAGTACTTC
TRBV10-3	once	TRBJ2-5	-	CAISESEARGTQYF	TGTGCCATCAGTGAGTCTGAGGCTCGAGGGACCCAGTACTTC
TRBV7-9	-	TRBJ2-5	TRBD1	CASSLGQGWETQYF	TGTGCCAGCAGCTTAGGACAGGGGTGGGAGACCCAGTACTTC
TRBV11-2	-	TRBJ2-7	-	CASSLGDSYEQYF	TGTGCCAGCAGCTTAGGAGACAGCTACGAGCAGTACTTC
TRBV28	-	TRBJ2-7	-	CASSLKARASYEQYF	TGTGCCAGCAGTTTGAAGGCCAGGGCCTCCTACGAGCAGTACTTC
TRBV18	-	TRBJ2-5	-	CASSPSAKETQYF	TGTGCCAGCTCACCCTCGGCGAAAGAGACCCAGTACTTC
TRBV7-2	-	TRBJ2-5	TRBD2	CASSIRREGGTQYF	TGTGCCAGCAGCATACGGCGGGAGGGCGGGACCCAGTACTTC
TRBV21-1	-	TRBJ2-1	-	CASSTQGRPYNEQFF	TGTGCCAGCAGCACACAGGGGAGGCCCTACAATGAGCAGTTCTTC